The 29 T cell receptor beta chains listed next were all sequenced from one sample in a study of post-analysis software for immune sequencing data. TCR beta cDNA libraries had unique molecular identifiers. TCRdb ran MiXCR on the PCR reads and lists one entry per CDR3 protein. The profile shows a few hundred thousand distinct CDR3 sequences, roughly 46% of them singletons. Their antigens are not known. Study-wide results and caveats: Patients carried 4 or 5 TRBV segments more frequently than controls did, and TRBV5-6, TRBV5-1 and TRBV20-1 were among them.

The sequencing sample was made of blood. Source of these receptors: a girl aged 10 to 17 with multiple sclerosis.

This clonotype was observed a handful of times. The chain joins TRBV13 to TRBJ2-1; 7 bases are a match to TRBD1. Germline CDR1 and CDR2: PRHDT and FYEKMQ (reference sequence). Trimming cost V 4 bases and J 10 bases; bases outside gene matches: 19. The CDR3 is made up of 17 amino acids. The CDR3: CASSYLGWGQKTYEQFF. The DNA of the CDR3 is TGTGCCAGCAGCTACTTAGGCTGGGGACAGAAAACCTACGAGCAGTTCTTC.

V and J are TRBV3-1 and TRBJ2-5; unclear D gene. This CDR3 has 12 amino acids. With 1 base removed from V and 11 bases from J, the gap between germline ends came to 11 bases. Per germline, CDR1 LGHDT and CDR2 YNNKEL (reference sequence). The chain's CDR3 is CASSQVLAEQYF. The CDR3 nucleotides read TGTGCCAGCAGCCAAGTTCTTGCGGAGCAGTACTTC.

The chain employs TRBV27 and TRBJ2-7; tentatively, D is TRBD1 or TRBD2 (5 bases each). CDR1 MNHEY and CDR2 SMNVEV come from the germline V gene (reference sequence). The length of the CDR3 is 18 residues. V lost 2 bases, J lost 6 bases, and 26 bases lay in between. The CDR3 loop reads CASSLGTYPGLRSSEQYF. Here the CDR3 DNA reads TGTGCCAGCAGTTTAGGGACCTATCCGGGATTAAGAAGCAGCGAGCAGTACTTC.

The rearrangement joins TRBV20-1 to TRBJ2-1; 15 bases map to TRBD2. The ends lost 5 bases at V and 8 bases at J; junction bases unmatched: 4. This CDR3 is 14 amino acids long. Per the germline V gene, CDR1 is DFQATT and CDR2 is SNEGSKA (reference sequence). This chain's CDR3 is CSAGGLAGGDEQFF. CDR3 sequence (DNA): TGCAGTGCTGGCGGACTAGCGGGAGGGGATGAGCAGTTCTTC.

V is TRBV20-1 and J is TRBJ1-2; TRBD1 aligns across 9 bases. From germline, CDR1 is DFQATT and CDR2 SNEGSKA (reference sequence). V lost 5 bases, J lost 4 bases, and 5 bases stayed unmatched. This CDR3 region has 13 residues. Here the CDR3 reads CSAPDRGGYGYTF. The CDR3 DNA sequence: TGCAGTGCTCCGGACAGGGGAGGCTATGGCTACACCTTC.

This clonotype was observed a few times. The genes are TRBV14 and TRBJ2-3, with D perhaps TRBD2 (6 bases). This CDR3 comprises 15 residues. The V end lost 1 base, the J end lost 0 bases, and 8 bases lay between the germline ends. CDR1 and CDR2 from the germline V gene are SGHDN and FVKESK. The CDR3 is CASSQGGTSTDTQYF. The CDR3 coding sequence is TGTGCCAGCAGCCAAGGGGGGACTAGCACAGATACGCAGTATTTT.

This clonotype turned up a few times. The chain is built from TRBV12-3 or TRBV12-4 and TRBJ1-2; tentatively, D is TRBD1 (5 bases). Trimming took off 3 bases at V and 4 bases at J, with 9 bases between the two ends. The CDR3 has 13 residues. In nucleotides, the CDR3 is TGTGCCAGCAGTTTGGGGCCGCCCTATGGCTACACCTTC. Protein product: CASSLGPPYGYTF.

This chain joins TRBV5-1 and TRBJ2-1, with 9 bases matching TRBD2. V shed 2 bases, J shed 4 bases, and the junction held 10 bases outside the gene matches. Germline-derived CDR1 and CDR2 are SGHRS and YFSETQ. The CDR3 has 17 residues. CDR3 nucleotides: TGCGCCAGCAGCTTAGGCGATCTAGCGGGGAGATACAATGAGCAGTTCTTC. This sequence encodes CASSLGDLAGRYNEQFF.

The chain couples TRBV5-1 to TRBJ2-4, with 11 bases fitting TRBD2. The J call is uncertain, as TRBJ2-7 better fits the DNA end. This CDR3 has 15 residues. Germline-derived CDR1 and CDR2 are SGHRS and YFSETQ. The CDR3 reads CASSSLAGEEDEQYF. CDR3 nucleotides: TGCGCCAGCAGCTCACTAGCGGGAGAAGAGGACGAGCAGTACTTC.

The chain combines TRBV28 with TRBJ2-7; no definite D call. This CDR3 spans 10 amino acids. Trimming took 10 bases from V and 0 from J, leaving 4 bases between them. Germline CDR1 reads MDHEN; CDR2 reads SYDVKM. This chain's CDR3 is CATRSYEQYF. The CDR3, as DNA: TGTGCCACCCGCTCCTACGAGCAGTACTTC.

The chain joins TRBV5-1 to TRBJ2-5; tentative D call: TRBD1 (6 bases). Germline V gene sequence: CDR1 SGHRS, CDR2 YFSETQ. Trimming left V 4 bases short and J 4 bases short, with 14 bases between. CDR3 length equals 14 residues. CDR3 loop: CASSPDRQRETQYF. As DNA, the CDR3 is TGCGCCAGCAGCCCTGACAGGCAGCGAGAGACCCAGTACTTC.

Only a few counts were recorded for this clonotype. V gene TRBV20-1 combines with J gene TRBJ1-5; D gene uncertain. CDR1 and CDR2 (germline): DFQATT, SNEGSKA (reference sequence). V lost 4 bases and J lost 2, with 9 bases in between. The CDR3 is made up of 13 amino acids. CDR3 sequence: CSATGGGNQPQHF. The CDR3 coding sequence is TGCAGTGCTACCGGTGGGGGCAATCAGCCCCAGCATTTT.

This chain uses TRBV7-2 with TRBJ1-2; the match to TRBD1 covers 9 bases. CDR1 and CDR2 from the germline V gene are SGHTA and FQGNSA. V gave up 2 bases and J gave up 3 bases; unmatched junction bases: 4. CDR3 length equals 15 residues. In DNA form, the CDR3 reads TGTGCCAGCAGCTTAAGGGACAGGGTGTACTATGGCTACACCTTC. This encodes CASSLRDRVYYGYTF.

This sequence joins TRBV5-1 and TRBJ1-1, with D perhaps matching TRBD1 (5 bases). Trimming removed 0 bases at V and 8 bases at J, with 11 bases between. Germline V lookup: CDR1 SGHRS, CDR2 YFSETQ. The CDR3 consists of 13 residues. The CDR3 loop reads CASSLVGAGEAFF. CDR3 DNA: TGCGCCAGCAGCTTGGTCGGGGCTGGAGAAGCTTTCTTT. The full variable domain, with the rest looked up from reference TRBV5-1 and TRBJ1-1, is KAGVTQTPRYLIKTRGQQVTLSCSPISGHRSVSWYQQTPGQGLQFLFEYFSETQRNKGNFPGRFSGRQFSNSRSEMNVSTLELGDSALYLCASSLVGAGEAFFGQGTRLTVV.

DNA of the CDR3: TGTGCCAGCAGTCCGGGGAGCAGGGGGGAGACCCAGTACTTC. Translation gives CASSPGSRGETQYF. The V and J genes are TRBV7-6 and TRBJ2-5; 7 nucleotides agree with TRBD1. Per germline, CDR1 SGHVS and CDR2 FNYEAQ. The CDR3 runs to 14 residues. V lost 6 bases, J lost 5 bases, and 9 bases stayed unmatched.

The chain has TRBV7-6 and TRBJ2-7; TRBD2 aligns across 7 bases. This CDR3 is built from 13 residues. Germline-derived CDR1 and CDR2 are SGHVS and FNYEAQ. The trim removed 3 bases at V and 4 bases at J, leaving 3 bases unmatched. This CDR3 is CASSFGLEYEQYF. Written as DNA, the CDR3 is TGTGCCAGCAGCTTCGGACTAGAGTACGAGCAGTACTTC. Using reference TRBV7-6 and TRBJ2-7 for the parts outside the CDR3, the full variable domain is GAGVSQSPRYKVTKRGQDVALRCDPISGHVSLYWYRQALGQGPEFLTYFNYEAQQDKSGLPNDRFSAERPEGSISTLTIQRTEQRDSAMYRCASSFGLEYEQYFGPGTRLTVT.

Comment on this clonotype: Compared with germline, one end of the junction differs, possibly owing to a read error. The chain carries TRBV7-9 and TRBJ2-5; maybe TRBD1 (6 bases). TRBJ2-7 matches the DNA end more closely, so the J call is doubtful. Germline-derived CDR1 and CDR2 are SEHNR and FQNEAQ (reference sequence). The CDR3 consists of 14 residues. The CDR3 sequence: CASGLLEGDYEQYF. CDR3 nucleotide sequence: TGTGCCAGCGGCTTATTAGAGGGGGATTACGAGCAGTACTTC.

V usage is TRBV7-9 and J usage is TRBJ2-3, with D possibly matching TRBD1 (6 bases). The CDR3 runs 15 residues. Trimming cost V 7 bases and J 2 bases, with 16 bases left between them. Germline V CDR1 and CDR2: SEHNR, FQNEAQ (reference sequence). CDR3 region: CASTPGVSPTDTQYF. The CDR3, as DNA: TGTGCCAGCACCCCAGGGGTTAGCCCCACAGATACGCAGTATTTT.

This clonotype was detected ten times or more. The gene calls are TRBV20-1 and TRBJ2-7; no firm D call. V lost 7 bases to trimming and J lost 2 bases, with 18 bases between them. Germline values: CDR1 DFQATT, CDR2 SNEGSKA (reference sequence). The CDR3 has 14 amino acids. CDR3 amino acids: CSVAPPVETYEQYF. The CDR3 DNA sequence: TGCAGTGTAGCCCCTCCGGTAGAAACCTACGAGCAGTACTTC.

The V call is TRBV20-1, the J call TRBJ2-7, with TRBD2 identical over 9 bases. The CDR3 is made up of 15 amino acids. CDR1 and CDR2 (germline): DFQATT, SNEGSKA (reference sequence). V shed 6 bases and J 2 bases; nucleotides not matched to a gene: 11. CDR3 residues: CSAPPGLARTYEQYF. As DNA, the CDR3 is TGCAGTGCGCCTCCCGGACTAGCGAGAACCTACGAGCAGTACTTC.

The chain uses TRBV20-1 and TRBJ2-7; TRBD2 is a possible D gene (6 bases). Germline values: CDR1 DFQATT, CDR2 SNEGSKA (reference sequence). V was shortened by 2 bases and J by 0 bases, with 14 bases between the two germline ends. The CDR3 sequence is 15 residues long. For the CDR3, the DNA is TGCAGTGCTAGACTGAGCGGGTTAGACTCCTACGAGCAGTACTTC. The encoded protein is CSARLSGLDSYEQYF.

This clonotype turned up a few times. The chain links TRBV29-1 to TRBJ2-7; 13 bases are a match to TRBD2. Germline trimming cut 6 bases from V and 3 bases from J; bases unmatched to any gene: 5. Germline V gene data show CDR1 as SQVTM and CDR2 as ANQGSEA. The length of the CDR3 is 14 residues. The CDR3 sequence is CSVAGLAGIYEQYF. CDR3 DNA: TGCAGCGTCGCGGGACTAGCGGGGATCTACGAGCAGTACTTC.

This clonotype was detected a few times. The V and J genes are TRBV12-3 or TRBV12-4 and TRBJ2-3; D gene uncertain. The ends were cut back, 1 base at V and 0 bases at J, with 8 bases in the middle. CDR3 length: 15 amino acids. CDR3 in amino acids: CASSLGGASTDTQYF. As DNA, the CDR3 is TGTGCCAGCAGTTTAGGCGGTGCTAGCACAGATACGCAGTATTTT.

This clonotype was seen only a few times. The V and J genes are TRBV5-1 and TRBJ2-5, with D maybe TRBD1 (7 bases). CDR3 length: 14 amino acids. Germline CDR1 and CDR2: SGHRS and YFSETQ. Trimming removed 1 base at V and 5 bases at J, with 12 bases between. CDR3 DNA sequence: TGCGCCAGCAGCTTGTTACCAGGGGGGGAGACCCAGTACTTC. Translating gives CASSLLPGGETQYF.

V usage is TRBV7-3 and J usage is TRBJ2-6; D not certain. Trimming cost V 1 base and J 5 bases, with 9 bases left between them. The CDR3 loop spans 15 amino acids. From germline, CDR1 is SGHTA and CDR2 FQGTGA. The CDR3 region is CASSLNAARANVLTF. The CDR3 DNA follows: TGTGCCAGCAGCTTAAACGCCGCACGGGCCAACGTCCTGACTTTC.

The rearrangement joins TRBV5-1 to TRBJ1-4; maybe TRBD1 (5 bases). Trimming removed 4 bases from V and 6 bases from J, with 22 bases in between. CDR3 length: 17 residues. Looked up from germline, CDR1 is SGHRS and CDR2 is YFSETQ. CDR3 DNA: TGCGCCAGCAGCGATCACAGGCAGCCTCTTATGGATGAAAAACTGTTTTTT. This translates into CASSDHRQPLMDEKLFF.

On this clonotype: Since a much larger clone is just one base distant, this may be a read error. V and J are TRBV7-8 and TRBJ1-2; D ambiguous. Looked up from germline, CDR1 is SGHVS and CDR2 is FQNEAQ. The CDR3 extends over 14 amino acids. CDR3 loop: CAGSLLATNYGYTF. CDR3 nucleotide sequence: TGTGCCGGCAGCTTACTAGCGACCAACTATGGCTACACCTTC.

This rearrangement joins TRBV20-1 to TRBJ1-2; no reliable D call. Germline values: CDR1 DFQATT, CDR2 SNEGSKA (reference sequence). V lost 2 bases to trimming and J lost 1 base, with 2 bases between them. The CDR3 runs 11 residues. The CDR3 DNA is TGCAGTGCTAGACATAACTATGGCTACACCTTC. Protein: CSARHNYGYTF.

In its sample, this clonotype was seen a few times. CDR3 bases: TGTGCCAGCAGCCGGACCGGACGGGACACTGAAGCTTTCTTT. Translation: CASSRTGRDTEAFF. The genes are TRBV3-1 and TRBJ1-1; D remains unclear. From germline, CDR1 is LGHDT and CDR2 YNNKEL (reference sequence). CDR3 length: 14 residues. V lost 4 bases, J lost 3 bases, and 12 bases lay in between.